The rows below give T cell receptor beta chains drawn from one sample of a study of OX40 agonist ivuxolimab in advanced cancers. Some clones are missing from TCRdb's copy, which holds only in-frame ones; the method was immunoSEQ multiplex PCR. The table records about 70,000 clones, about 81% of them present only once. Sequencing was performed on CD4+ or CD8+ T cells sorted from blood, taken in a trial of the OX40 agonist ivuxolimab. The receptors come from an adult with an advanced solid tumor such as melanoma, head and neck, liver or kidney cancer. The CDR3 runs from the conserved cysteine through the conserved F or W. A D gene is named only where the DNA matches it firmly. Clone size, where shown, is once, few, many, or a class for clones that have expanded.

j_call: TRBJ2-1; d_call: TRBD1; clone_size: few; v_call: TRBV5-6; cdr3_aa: CASSLAGDRYNEQFF; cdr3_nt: TGTGCCAGCAGCTTGGCCGGGGACAGATACAATGAGCAGTTCTTC
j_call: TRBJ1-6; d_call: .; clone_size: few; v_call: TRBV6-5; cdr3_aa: CASNPGGLDNSPLHF; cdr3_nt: TGTGCCAGCAACCCCGGGGGGTTGGATAATTCACCCCTCCACTTT
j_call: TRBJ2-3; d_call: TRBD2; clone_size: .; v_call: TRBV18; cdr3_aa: CASSLGTSSDTQYF; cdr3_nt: TGTGCCAGCTCCCTCGGGACTAGCTCGGATACGCAGTATTTT
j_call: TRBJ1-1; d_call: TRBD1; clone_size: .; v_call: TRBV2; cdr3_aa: CASRQGAEAFF; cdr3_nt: TGTGCCAGCAGACAGGGGGCTGAAGCTTTCTTT
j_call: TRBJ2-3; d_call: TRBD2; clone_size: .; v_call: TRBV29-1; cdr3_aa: CSVQPMTSGDTDTQYF; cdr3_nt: TGCAGCGTACAACCCATGACTAGCGGGGACACAGATACGCAGTATTTT
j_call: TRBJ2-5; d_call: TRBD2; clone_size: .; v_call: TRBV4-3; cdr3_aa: CASSQDLASGQETQYF; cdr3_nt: TGCGCCAGCAGCCAAGATTTGGCTAGCGGCCAAGAGACCCAGTACTTC
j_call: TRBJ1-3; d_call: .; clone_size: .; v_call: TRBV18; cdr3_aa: CASSPTMTGPLSGNTIYF; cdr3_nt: TGTGCCAGCTCACCGACAATGACAGGACCTCTCTCTGGAAACACCATATATTTT
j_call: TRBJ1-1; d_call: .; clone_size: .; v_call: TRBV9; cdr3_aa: CASSPRVGYNTEAFF; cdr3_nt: TGTGCCAGCAGTCCTCGAGTGGGGTATAACACTGAAGCTTTCTTT
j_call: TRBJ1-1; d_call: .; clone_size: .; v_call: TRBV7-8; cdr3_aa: CASSLNPLMNTEAFF; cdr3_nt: TGTGCCAGCAGCTTGAATCCCCTTATGAACACTGAAGCTTTCTTT
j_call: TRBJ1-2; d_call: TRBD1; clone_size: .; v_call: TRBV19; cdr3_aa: CASSIGPGGYGYTF; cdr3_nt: TGTGCCAGTAGTATAGGCCCAGGGGGGTATGGCTACACCTTC
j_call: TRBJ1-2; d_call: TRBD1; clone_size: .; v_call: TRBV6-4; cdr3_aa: CASSYSGTGMNYGYTF; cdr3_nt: TGTGCCAGCAGTTACTCGGGGACAGGAATGAACTATGGCTACACCTTC
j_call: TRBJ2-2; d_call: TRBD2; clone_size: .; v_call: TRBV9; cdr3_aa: CASREGVHAGELFF; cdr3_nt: TGTGCCAGCCGGGAGGGAGTCCACGCCGGGGAGCTGTTTTTT
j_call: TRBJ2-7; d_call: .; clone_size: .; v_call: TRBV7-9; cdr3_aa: CASSLAGLVEQYF; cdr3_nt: TGTGCCAGCAGCTTAGCCGGACTTGTCGAGCAGTACTTC
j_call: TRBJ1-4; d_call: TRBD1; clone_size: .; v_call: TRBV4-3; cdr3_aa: CASSQGLTGARAVNEKLFF; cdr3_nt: TGCGCCAGCAGCCAAGGCCTTACAGGGGCGCGGGCCGTAAATGAAAAACTGTTTTTT
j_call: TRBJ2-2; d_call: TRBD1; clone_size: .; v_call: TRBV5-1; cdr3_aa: CASSLVDRDTGELFF; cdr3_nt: TGCGCCAGCAGCTTGGTAGACAGGGACACCGGGGAGCTGTTTTTT
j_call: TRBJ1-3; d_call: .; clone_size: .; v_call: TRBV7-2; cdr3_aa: CASSPGQYSGNTIYF; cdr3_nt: TGTGCCAGCAGCCCCGGACAGTACTCTGGAAACACCATATATTTT
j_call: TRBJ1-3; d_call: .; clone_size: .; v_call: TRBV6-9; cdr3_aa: CASTTGGVFRGNTIYF; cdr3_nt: TGTGCCAGCACTACCGGGGGGGTCTTCCGAGGAAACACCATATATTTT
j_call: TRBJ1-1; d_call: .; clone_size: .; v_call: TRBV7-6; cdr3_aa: CASARGMNTEAFF; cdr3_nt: TGTGCCAGCGCACGTGGGATGAACACTGAAGCTTTCTTT
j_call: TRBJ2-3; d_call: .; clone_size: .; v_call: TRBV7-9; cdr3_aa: CASSPPLPDTQYF; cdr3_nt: TGTGCCAGCAGCCCGCCCCTCCCAGATACGCAGTATTTT
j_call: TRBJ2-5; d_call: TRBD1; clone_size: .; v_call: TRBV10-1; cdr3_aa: CASRRGQGHF; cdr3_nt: TGCGCCAGCAGACGGGGACAGGGGCACTTC
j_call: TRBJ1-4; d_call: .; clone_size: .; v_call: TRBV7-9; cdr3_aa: CASAPGDGEKLFF; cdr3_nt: TGTGCCAGCGCCCCCGGAGATGGTGAAAAACTGTTTTTT
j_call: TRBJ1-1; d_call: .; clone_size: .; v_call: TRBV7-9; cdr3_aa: CASSRDANTEAFF; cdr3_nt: TGTGCCAGCAGCCGTGACGCGAACACTGAAGCTTTCTTT
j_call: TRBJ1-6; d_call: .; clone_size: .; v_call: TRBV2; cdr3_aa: CASSPLSPLHF; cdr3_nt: TGTGCCAGCAGTCCCCTTTCACCCCTCCACTTT
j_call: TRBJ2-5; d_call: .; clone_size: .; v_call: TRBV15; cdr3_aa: CATSRDWARRSQETQYF; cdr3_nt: TGTGCCACCAGCAGAGATTGGGCTAGAAGGTCCCAAGAGACCCAGTACTTC
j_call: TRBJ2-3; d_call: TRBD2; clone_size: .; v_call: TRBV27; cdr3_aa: CASSLPTSGRIEAQYF; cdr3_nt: TGTGCCAGCAGTTTACCGACTAGCGGGAGAATAGAGGCGCAGTATTTT
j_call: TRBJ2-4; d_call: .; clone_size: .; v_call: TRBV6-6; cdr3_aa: CASSFGQHQYF; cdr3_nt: TGTGCCAGCAGTTTTGGACAGCATCAGTACTTC
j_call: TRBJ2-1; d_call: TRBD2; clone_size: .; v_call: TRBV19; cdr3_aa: CASSLAGEGPYNEQFF; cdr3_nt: TGTGCCAGTAGTCTAGCGGGAGAGGGCCCCTACAATGAGCAGTTCTTC
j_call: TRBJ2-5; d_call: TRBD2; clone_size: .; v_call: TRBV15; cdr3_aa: CATSRDRTGGETQYF; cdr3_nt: TGTGCCACCAGCAGAGATAGAACGGGGGGGGAGACCCAGTACTTC
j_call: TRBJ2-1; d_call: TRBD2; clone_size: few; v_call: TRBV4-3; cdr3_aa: CASSQKGLEFNEQFF; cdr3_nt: TGCGCCAGCAGCCAAAAGGGACTAGAATTCAATGAGCAGTTCTTC
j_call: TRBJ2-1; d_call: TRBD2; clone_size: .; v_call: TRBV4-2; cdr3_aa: CASSQDGTSGYNEQFF; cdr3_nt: TGTGCCAGCAGCCAAGATGGGACTAGCGGGTACAATGAGCAGTTCTTC
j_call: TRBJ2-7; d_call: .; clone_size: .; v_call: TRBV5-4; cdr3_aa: CASSLISGSYEQYF; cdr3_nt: TGTGCCAGCAGCTTAATCTCCGGCTCCTACGAGCAGTACTTC
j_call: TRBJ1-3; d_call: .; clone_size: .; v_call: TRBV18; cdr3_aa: CASSPIPTVSSGNTIYF; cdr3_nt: TGTGCCAGCTCACCAATTCCGACGGTTAGCTCTGGAAACACCATATATTTT
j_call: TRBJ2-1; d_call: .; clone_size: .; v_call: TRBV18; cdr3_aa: CASSPPGLSYNEQFF; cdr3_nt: TGTGCCAGCTCACCACCGGGACTGAGCTACAATGAGCAGTTCTTC
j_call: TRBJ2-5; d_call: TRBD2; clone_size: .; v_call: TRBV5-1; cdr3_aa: CASSLGSSGRLETQYF; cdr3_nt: TGCGCCAGCAGCTTGGGTAGTAGCGGGAGATTGGAGACCCAGTACTTC
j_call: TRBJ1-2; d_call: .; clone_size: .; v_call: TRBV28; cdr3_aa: CASSLVSEGTGYTF; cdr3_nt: TGTGCCAGCAGTTTAGTGTCGGAGGGGACTGGCTACACCTTC
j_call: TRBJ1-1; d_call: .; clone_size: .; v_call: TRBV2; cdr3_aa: CASTSRGATEAFF; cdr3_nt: TGTGCCAGCACCTCACGGGGGGCCACTGAAGCTTTCTTT
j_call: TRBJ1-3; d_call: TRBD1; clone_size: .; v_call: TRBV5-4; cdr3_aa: CAISSGTGGTGNTIYF; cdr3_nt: TGTGCCATCTCCTCCGGGACAGGGGGAACTGGAAACACCATATATTTT
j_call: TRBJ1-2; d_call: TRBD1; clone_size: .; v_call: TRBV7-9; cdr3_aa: CASSPGQGHGYTF; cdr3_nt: TGTGCCAGCAGCCCGGGACAGGGGCATGGCTACACCTTC
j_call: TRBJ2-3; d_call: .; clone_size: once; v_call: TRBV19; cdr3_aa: CASRPTDSRRITQYF; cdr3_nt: TGTGCCAGTAGGCCTACAGACAGCAGGAGGATCACGCAGTATTTT
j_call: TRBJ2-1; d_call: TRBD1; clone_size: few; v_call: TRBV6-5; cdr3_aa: CASRRTGYNEQFF; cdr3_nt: TGTGCCAGCAGAAGGACAGGGTACAATGAGCAGTTCTTC
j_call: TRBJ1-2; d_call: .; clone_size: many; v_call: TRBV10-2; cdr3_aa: CASSESSWQGVGYTF; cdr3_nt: TGCGCCAGCAGTGAGTCGAGCTGGCAGGGCGTGGGCTACACCTTC
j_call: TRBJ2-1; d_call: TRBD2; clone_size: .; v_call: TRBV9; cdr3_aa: CASSVDGGANEQFF; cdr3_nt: TGTGCCAGCAGCGTAGACGGGGGGGCCAATGAGCAGTTCTTC
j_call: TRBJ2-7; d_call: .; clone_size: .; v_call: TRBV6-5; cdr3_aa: CASSYYSMDEQYF; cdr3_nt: TGTGCCAGCAGTTACTATTCCATGGACGAGCAGTACTTC
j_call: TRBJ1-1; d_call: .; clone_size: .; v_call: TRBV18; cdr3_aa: CASSQGWDTEAFF; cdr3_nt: TGTGCCAGCTCCCAGGGCTGGGACACTGAAGCTTTCTTT
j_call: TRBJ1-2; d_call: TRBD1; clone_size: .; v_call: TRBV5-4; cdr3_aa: CASSRGQGNGYTF; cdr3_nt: TGTGCCAGCAGCCGGGGACAGGGGAATGGCTACACCTTC
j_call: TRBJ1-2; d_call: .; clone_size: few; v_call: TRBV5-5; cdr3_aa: CASSLTQGSNYGYTF; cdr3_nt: TGTGCCAGCAGCTTAACACAGGGTTCTAACTATGGCTACACCTTC